A single sample gave rise to the 32 T cell receptor beta chains below, sequenced in a study of CD8 T cells in Susac syndrome. Random hexamers served to reverse transcribe roughly 0.45 to 1 ug RNA. MiXCR was run by TCRdb on the immunoSEQ multiplex PCR reads, yielding one entry per CDR3 protein. The table records 110,000 or so distinct CDR3 sequences, 95% to 98% of them present only once. Sequenced material: CD4+ T cells from PBMCs. The receptors originated from a human donor in good health.

This sequence joins TRBV9 and TRBJ1-1, with D possibly being TRBD1 (5 bases). The CDR3 loop spans 15 amino acids. V shed 3 bases and J shed 4 bases, with 16 bases lying between them. Germline loops: CDR1 SGDLS, CDR2 YYNGEE. CDR3 coding DNA: TGTGCCAGCAGCGGTCCAGGGATGGGGGGCACTGAAGCTTTCTTT. Protein product: CASSGPGMGGTEAFF.

The chain uses TRBV2 and TRBJ2-6; tentative D call: TRBD1 (5 bases). Germline CDR1 SNHLY, CDR2 FYNNEI. This CDR3 has 15 amino acids. V lost 7 bases and J lost 4, with 14 bases in between. Here the CDR3 DNA reads TGTGCCAGCAACGGCGTGGGGCGCGGGGCCAACGTCCTGACTTTC. As protein: CASNGVGRGANVLTF.

The chain carries TRBV5-1 and TRBJ1-6; no definite D call. CDR1 is SGHRS, CDR2 YFSETQ, per germline. The V end lost 4 bases, the J end lost 7 bases, and 12 bases lay between the germline ends. This CDR3 has 14 residues. The CDR3 DNA is TGCGCCAGCAGCCCGGACGGTGGAAATTCACCCCTCCACTTT. Translating it yields CASSPDGGNSPLHF.

This chain connects TRBV15 to TRBJ1-1, with a tentative D call TRBD1 (6 bases). The germline gives CDR1 LNHNV, CDR2 YYDKDF (reference sequence). The CDR3 covers 18 residues. Trimming removed 0 bases at V and 3 bases at J, with 20 bases between. The CDR3 DNA is TGTGCCACCAGCAGAGATGGCCTTGGGGGGCTTGGGGACACTGAAGCTTTCTTT. It translates to CATSRDGLGGLGDTEAFF.

This rearrangement joins TRBV4-3 to TRBJ2-5; perhaps TRBD1 as D (6 bases). The CDR3 length is 15 residues. The germline V gene encodes CDR1 LGHNA and CDR2 YSLEER. Trimming shortened V by 3 bases and J by 1 base, and 12 bases separated the two germline ends. Here the CDR3 DNA reads TGCGCCAGCAGCCAGGATTCGACAGGCCAAGAGACCCAGTACTTC. This translates into CASSQDSTGQETQYF.

The chain is built from TRBV3-1 and TRBJ2-2; a weak D match, TRBD2 (7 bases). The CDR3 length is 16 residues. V shed 4 bases and J shed 6 bases, with 18 bases lying between them. Germline V lookup: CDR1 LGHDT, CDR2 YNNKEL (reference sequence). CDR3: CASSPPTGGRPGELFF. The CDR3 DNA follows: TGTGCCAGCAGCCCCCCAACGGGGGGCCGTCCCGGGGAGCTGTTTTTT.

The V and J genes are TRBV7-2 and TRBJ2-1; 7 bases line up with TRBD2. V lost 1 base, J lost 10 bases, and 4 bases stayed unmatched. The CDR3 runs to 13 residues. Per germline, CDR1 SGHTA and CDR2 FQGNSA. CDR3 DNA sequence: TGTGCCAGCAGCTTAGACGGACTAGTGGAGCAGTTCTTC. This encodes CASSLDGLVEQFF.

The chain combines TRBV7-2 with TRBJ2-5, with 9 bases fitting TRBD2. Germline CDR1 and CDR2: SGHTA and FQGNSA. J gave up 3 bases and V 4 bases, and 6 bases lay outside the gene matches. The CDR3 covers 15 residues. CDR3 sequence reads: CASSSSSGAKETQYF. CDR3 coding DNA: TGTGCCAGCAGCTCTTCTAGCGGGGCAAAAGAGACCCAGTACTTC.

The count of this clonotype is one. The chain links TRBV30 to TRBJ2-7, with TRBD1 matching 9 bases. V lost 2 bases, J lost 2 bases, and 7 bases stayed unmatched. The CDR3 length is 15 residues. CDR1 and CDR2 (germline): GTSNPN, SVGIG (reference sequence). CDR3 DNA sequence: TGTGCCTGGAGTCTTCCGGGACAGGGTCCCTACGAGCAGTACTTC. Translating it yields CAWSLPGQGPYEQYF.

The chain uses TRBV18 and TRBJ1-4, with no clear D. The CDR3 totals 15 residues. The germline V gene encodes CDR1 KGHSH and CDR2 LQKENI. V lost 4 bases and J 3 bases, leaving 12 bases between the germline ends. The CDR3 DNA follows: TGTGCCAGCTCACAAACGGCGCGATCTAATGAAAAACTGTTTTTT. Translated: CASSQTARSNEKLFF.

V usage is TRBV20-1 and J usage is TRBJ1-5; a weak D match, TRBD1 (5 bases). V was clipped by 0 bases and J by 9 bases, with 9 bases between them. The length of the CDR3 is 12 residues. Germline assignment: CDR1 DFQATT and CDR2 SNEGSKA (reference sequence). CDR3 DNA: TGCAGTGCTAGAGATCAGGGCCTGCCCCAGCATTTT. As protein: CSARDQGLPQHF.

The chain carries TRBV7-9 and TRBJ2-1; D gene ambiguous. The CDR3 runs to 13 residues. Between the trimmed V and J ends, which lost 5 bases and 4 bases, there was a span of 9 bases. Germline V gene data show CDR1 as SEHNR and CDR2 as FQNEAQ (reference sequence). The CDR3 bases are TGTGCCAGCAGCCTGGAGAGATACAATGAGCAGTTCTTC. It encodes CASSLERYNEQFF.

The chain joins TRBV7-8 to TRBJ2-1; D is perhaps TRBD1 or TRBD2 (5 bases each). Germline lookup yields CDR1 SGHVS and CDR2 FQNEAQ. This CDR3 spans 14 amino acids. Trimming took 5 bases from V and 4 from J, leaving 12 bases between them. The CDR3 sequence: CASSRRDGYNEQFF. As DNA, the CDR3 is TGTGCCAGCAGCCGACGGGACGGATACAATGAGCAGTTCTTC.

V is TRBV2 and J is TRBJ1-1; D uncertain. Germline values: CDR1 SNHLY, CDR2 FYNNEI. The CDR3 totals 11 residues. V lost 6 bases and J 7 bases, leaving 9 bases between the germline ends. The CDR3 here is CASRVVDEAFF. Written as DNA, the CDR3 is TGTGCCAGCAGGGTCGTAGATGAAGCTTTCTTT. Combining the CDR3 with reference TRBV2 and TRBJ1-1 gives the whole variable domain EPEVTQTPSHQVTQMGQEVILRCVPISNHLYFYWYRQILGQKVEFLVSFYNNEISEKSEIFDDQFSVERPDGSNFTLKIRSTKLEDSAMYFCASRVVDEAFFGQGTRLTVV.

This clonotype was observed a single time. The V and J genes are TRBV29-1 and TRBJ1-1; D is unclear. The CDR3 loop spans 12 amino acids. From germline, CDR1 is SQVTM and CDR2 ANQGSEA. Trimming pared 4 bases from V and 1 base from J, leaving 7 bases between. CDR3 loop: CSVAIRNTEAFF. The CDR3 coding sequence is TGCAGCGTTGCCATCAGGAACACTGAAGCTTTCTTT.

The chain joins TRBV6-1 to TRBJ2-7; unclear D gene. From germline, CDR1 is MNHNS and CDR2 SASEGT. Trimming removed 2 bases from V and 2 bases from J, with 10 bases in between. The CDR3 has 14 amino acids. The DNA of the CDR3 is TGTGCCAGCAGTGAACCAACCCAAACCTACGAGCAGTACTTC. Its translation is CASSEPTQTYEQYF.

This clonotype was seen once. This chain uses TRBV3-1 with TRBJ1-2, with D maybe TRBD1 (5 bases). From germline, CDR1 is LGHDT and CDR2 YNNKEL (reference sequence). The CDR3 has 14 amino acids. Deletions cut 4 bases from V and 7 bases from J, with 16 bases between. CDR3: CASSPSGPPRGYTF. The DNA of the CDR3 is TGTGCCAGCAGCCCATCGGGACCTCCCCGTGGCTACACCTTC.

The chain recombines TRBV29-1 with TRBJ2-5; possibly TRBD2 for D (5 bases). Germline assignment: CDR1 SQVTM and CDR2 ANQGSEA. This CDR3 spans 11 amino acids. V lost 8 bases and J lost 1, with 8 bases in between. The CDR3 is CSHSVQETQYF. The CDR3 coding sequence is TGCAGCCATAGCGTCCAAGAGACCCAGTACTTC. Full variable domain (missing parts from reference TRBV29-1 and TRBJ2-5): SAVISQKPSRDICQRGTSLTIQCQVDSQVTMMFWYRQQPGQSLTLIATANQGSEATYESGFVIDKFPISRPNLTFSTLTVSNMSPEDSSIYLCSHSVQETQYFGPGTRLLVL.

The chain employs TRBV29-1 and TRBJ2-3, with TRBD2 identical over 9 bases. Germline CDR1 SQVTM, CDR2 ANQGSEA. V lost 7 bases and J lost 0; bases outside the gene matches: 11. This CDR3 comprises 16 residues. CDR3 residues: CSARRVAGGSTDTQYF. As DNA, the CDR3 is TGCAGCGCAAGGAGGGTCGCGGGAGGGAGCACAGATACGCAGTATTTT.

The sample holds one count of this clonotype. The rearrangement joins TRBV4-2 to TRBJ1-1; perhaps TRBD1 as D (5 bases). The germline gives CDR1 LGHNA, CDR2 YNFKEQ. The CDR3 totals 14 residues. The germline V and J ends were trimmed by 6 bases and 4 bases, with 15 bases remaining between them. The CDR3 coding sequence is TGTGCCAGCAGGAACGGGGACCTCGGCACTGAAGCTTTCTTT. This gives the protein CASRNGDLGTEAFF.

This chain joins TRBV6-5 and TRBJ2-6; possibly TRBD2 for D (5 bases). The germline V gene has CDR1 MNHEY and CDR2 SVGAGI. Trimming removed 6 bases from V and 11 bases from J, with 11 bases in between. The CDR3 consists of 12 residues. CDR3 nucleotides: TGTGCCAGCAGCGGAGGAACTTACGTCCTGACTTTC. Translating it yields CASSGGTYVLTF.

The J gene is TRBJ2-7, the V gene TRBV4-1; 12 bases map to TRBD2. V lost 4 bases, J lost 5 bases, and 6 bases stayed unmatched. The CDR3 extends over 15 amino acids. CDR1 is MGHRA, CDR2 YSYEKL, per germline. The CDR3 loop is CASSLLGLAGNEQYF. The CDR3 nucleotides read TGCGCCAGCAGCCTCCTAGGACTAGCGGGGAACGAGCAGTACTTC.

This chain joins TRBV29-1 and TRBJ1-1; D is ambiguous. The V and J ends lost 4 bases and 0 bases respectively, with 12 bases between them. Germline assignment: CDR1 SQVTM and CDR2 ANQGSEA. The CDR3 consists of 14 residues. The CDR3 DNA is TGCAGCGTTGTGACGGCAGTGATGAACACTGAAGCTTTCTTT. Encoded protein: CSVVTAVMNTEAFF.

The rearrangement joins TRBV29-1 to TRBJ2-5; D possibly matches TRBD1 or TRBD2 (5 bases each). The CDR3 is 16 residues long. With 0 bases removed from V and 2 bases from J, the gap between germline ends came to 16 bases. Germline V gene sequence: CDR1 SQVTM, CDR2 ANQGSEA. CDR3 DNA sequence: TGCAGCGTTGAAGATCTCCGGTGGGGGTCTCAAGAGACCCAGTACTTC. Its protein product is CSVEDLRWGSQETQYF.

The chain has TRBV12-5 and TRBJ2-5; a possible D gene is TRBD2 (5 bases). V lost 4 bases, J lost 3 bases, and 12 bases lay in between. Germline loops: CDR1 LGHNT, CDR2 FRNRAP. The CDR3 is 14 residues long. CDR3 bases: TGTGCTAGTGGTTCCTCGGGATACAAAGAGACCCAGTACTTC. Amino acid sequence: CASGSSGYKETQYF.

The V and J genes are TRBV15 and TRBJ1-4; D not resolved. The V gene lost 0 bases and the J gene lost 4 bases, with 6 bases spanning the gap. This CDR3 contains 14 residues. Germline V CDR1 and CDR2: LNHNV, YYDKDF (reference sequence). CDR3 residues: CATSREQFNEKLFF. In DNA form, the CDR3 reads TGTGCCACCAGCAGAGAACAGTTTAATGAAAAACTGTTTTTT.

This chain joins TRBV7-9 and TRBJ2-5; D tentatively fits TRBD1 or TRBD2 (5 bases each). The length of the CDR3 is 15 residues. CDR1 and CDR2 (germline): SEHNR, FQNEAQ (reference sequence). Trimming shortened V by 2 bases and J by 5 bases, and 15 bases separated the two germline ends. CDR3 protein: CASSLLAEWGETQYF. The CDR3 nucleotides read TGTGCCAGCAGCTTACTTGCGGAGTGGGGGGAGACCCAGTACTTC.

This chain links TRBV4-3 with TRBJ2-6; 11 nucleotides match TRBD1. V shed 0 bases and J 0 bases; nucleotides not matched to a gene: 7. CDR1 and CDR2 from the germline V gene are LGHNA and YSLEER. CDR3 length: 20 amino acids. The CDR3 sequence is CASSQEGIGTGGSGANVLTF. The CDR3 region has the DNA TGCGCCAGCAGCCAAGAAGGTATCGGGACAGGGGGCTCTGGGGCCAACGTCCTGACTTTC.

The chain combines TRBV3-1 with TRBJ2-5; D gene uncertain. The CDR3 consists of 13 residues. Germline V gives CDR1 LGHDT, CDR2 YNNKEL (reference sequence). Trimming removed 5 bases at V and 2 bases at J, with 9 bases between. This CDR3 is CASSTRPQETQYF. The CDR3 DNA follows: TGTGCCAGCAGCACCCGTCCTCAAGAGACCCAGTACTTC.

The V gene is TRBV5-4, the J gene TRBJ2-2, with 10 positions matching TRBD2. CDR1 and CDR2 (germline): SGHNT, YYREEE (reference sequence). This CDR3 has 16 residues. Unmatched junction bases numbered 7, after V lost 4 bases and J lost 4 bases. The CDR3 sequence is CASSPRTSGITGELFF. In DNA form, the CDR3 reads TGTGCCAGCAGCCCTCGGACTAGCGGAATCACCGGGGAGCTGTTTTTT. The variable domain in full, completed from reference TRBV5-4 and TRBJ2-2, reads ETGVTQSPTHLIKTRGQQVTLRCSSQSGHNTVSWYQQALGQGPQFIFQYYREEENGRGNFPPRFSGLQFPNYSSELNVNALELDDSALYLCASSPRTSGITGELFFGEGSRLTVL.

The CDR3 DNA reads as TGTGCCAGCAGCCAACCCTGGACAGGGGCCACCCTGACTCTTGGGGCCAACGTCCTGACTTTC. Translation gives CASSQPWTGATLTLGANVLTF. This chain joins TRBV3-1 and TRBJ2-6; 9 bases align to TRBD1. Germline V lookup: CDR1 LGHDT, CDR2 YNNKEL (reference sequence). Germline trimming cut 2 bases from V and 3 bases from J; bases unmatched to any gene: 17. This CDR3 spans 21 amino acids.

The genes are TRBV29-1 and TRBJ1-4, with a tentative D call TRBD1 (6 bases). CDR1 SQVTM and CDR2 ANQGSEA come from the germline V gene. V dropped 4 bases and J dropped 4 bases, with 10 bases sitting between them. The CDR3 extends over 13 amino acids. The CDR3 bases are TGCAGCGTTGTGGGACAACTTAATGAAAAACTGTTTTTT. It yields the protein CSVVGQLNEKLFF. Full variable domain (rest looked up from reference TRBV29-1 and TRBJ1-4): SAVISQKPSRDICQRGTSLTIQCQVDSQVTMMFWYRQQPGQSLTLIATANQGSEATYESGFVIDKFPISRPNLTFSTLTVSNMSPEDSSIYLCSVVGQLNEKLFFGSGTQLSVL.